The clone carrying this TCR beta chain was seen ten or more times. This specimen belongs to a study of T cells after yellow fever vaccination. Study-level information: Fractions low in cell number were prepared with SMART-Seq v4 Ultra Low Input.

TCRdb ran MiXCR on the 5' RACE reads and lists one entry per CDR3 protein. The table shows about 350,000 distinct CDR3 sequences, with approximately 4% occurring only once. This sample comprised PBMCs, obtained 5 days after the yellow fever booster vaccination. This receptor was identified in a man aged 18 to 35 who received the YFV17D yellow fever vaccine.

The CDR3 is CASSRNSNTEAFF. CDR3 sequence (DNA): TGCGCCAGCAGCCGCAATTCAAACACTGAAGCTTTCTTT. The genes are TRBV5-1 and TRBJ1-1, with no clear D. The CDR3 consists of 13 residues. Per germline, CDR1 SGHRS and CDR2 YFSETQ. Trimming removed 4 bases from V and 2 bases from J, with 9 bases in between.